The 15 T cell receptor beta chains below come from one sample, sequenced in a study of blood T cells in healthy people across ages. Alongside a J-beta primer mix, a sample-barcoded 5' primer served in a second PCR lasting about 7 to 12 cycles. TCRdb ran MiXCR on the 5' RACE reads and lists one entry per CDR3 protein. Of some 760,000 distinct CDR3 sequences in the sample, roughly 25% were seen once. The sample also formed part of further work on T cells of mothers and their children.

The sample consisted of blood. The receptors here all came from a boy younger than 18 in good health.

This clonotype turned up a few times. The chain links TRBV12-3 or TRBV12-4 to TRBJ2-5, with TRBD1 matching 10 bases. Near its end, the DNA agrees better with TRBJ2-7, so the J call may be wrong. CDR3 size: 16 residues. CDR3 amino acids: CASSRPPGQGYYEQYF. The DNA of the CDR3 is TGTGCCAGCAGTCGCCCTCCGGGACAGGGGTACTACGAGCAGTACTTC.

V usage is TRBV5-1 and J usage is TRBJ2-5; no reliable D call. The V gene's germline CDR1 is SGHRS and CDR2 YFSETQ. V lost 0 bases, J lost 5 bases, and 11 bases lay in between. The CDR3 has 14 amino acids. CDR3 sequence: CASSLEGEVETQYF. CDR3 nucleotides: TGCGCCAGCAGCTTGGAGGGCGAGGTGGAGACCCAGTACTTC.

This clonotype was detected only a few times. The V and J genes are TRBV24-1 and TRBJ2-3, with TRBD1 matching over 8 bases. This CDR3 spans 15 amino acids. Germline lookup yields CDR1 KGHDR and CDR2 SFDVKD. The junction had 8 bases not matched to a gene; V was cut back by 4 bases and J by 6 bases. The chain's CDR3 is CATSDLTGEGDTQYF. The CDR3 region has the DNA TGTGCCACCAGTGACCTGACAGGGGAAGGGGATACGCAGTATTTT.

There are a few counts of this clonotype. The rearrangement links TRBV4-1 to TRBJ1-5, with unresolved D. This CDR3 is built from 15 residues. Trimming cost V 0 bases and J 9 bases, with 15 bases left between them. Germline V lookup: CDR1 MGHRA, CDR2 YSYEKL. CDR3 region: CASSQDSEGMRPQHF. CDR3 coding DNA: TGCGCCAGCAGCCAAGATAGTGAGGGAATGAGGCCCCAGCATTTT.

The rearrangement links TRBV20-1 to TRBJ1-4; no definite D call. Germline V gene data show CDR1 as DFQATT and CDR2 as SNEGSKA (reference sequence). V lost 4 bases and J 7 bases, leaving 7 bases between the germline ends. The CDR3 is made up of 11 amino acids. Here the CDR3 reads CSAISSEKLFF. In DNA, the CDR3 is TGCAGTGCTATCTCTAGTGAAAAACTGTTTTTT.

V gene TRBV7-9 combines with J gene TRBJ2-3; a possible D gene is TRBD1 (5 bases). From germline, CDR1 is SEHNR and CDR2 FQNEAQ (reference sequence). Trimming shortened V by 5 bases and J by 6 bases, and 21 bases separated the two germline ends. The CDR3 spans 16 residues. The CDR3 region is CASSARWGSSLDTQYF. CDR3 DNA sequence: TGTGCCAGCAGCGCGCGTTGGGGCAGTAGCTTGGATACGCAGTATTTT.

Only a few counts were recorded for this clonotype. This chain joins TRBV5-1 and TRBJ2-5; D perhaps matches TRBD2 (5 bases). V lost 2 bases, J lost 11 bases, and 16 bases lay in between. Germline V CDR1 and CDR2: SGHRS, YFSETQ. The CDR3 loop spans 13 amino acids. In DNA, the CDR3 is TGCGCCAGCAGCTTCGGGGTTGCCTACGGGCAGTACTTC. Protein: CASSFGVAYGQYF. Complete variable domain (other parts from reference TRBV5-1 and TRBJ2-5): KAGVTQTPRYLIKTRGQQVTLSCSPISGHRSVSWYQQTPGQGLQFLFEYFSETQRNKGNFPGRFSGRQFSNSRSEMNVSTLELGDSALYLCASSFGVAYGQYFGPGTRLLVL.

As to this clonotype: One end of the junction varies from germline; a read error may be responsible. The chain uses TRBV14 and TRBJ1-5; D unclear. The germline V gene encodes CDR1 SGHDN and CDR2 FVKESK. CDR3 length: 12 amino acids. CDR3 residues: CACSQGGQPQHF. Here the CDR3 DNA reads TGTGCCTGCAGCCAAGGTGGACAGCCCCAGCATTTT. The whole variable domain, remainder taken from reference TRBV14 and TRBJ1-5, is EAGVTQFPSHSVIEKGQTVTLRCDPISGHDNLYWYRRVMGKEIKFLLHFVKESKQDESGMPNNRFLAERTGGTYSTLKVQPAELEDSGVYFCACSQGGQPQHFGDGTRLSIL.

This clonotype was found many times. The chain carries TRBV7-6 and TRBJ2-5; D gene unclear. The CDR3 contains 14 residues. The V gene lost 0 bases and the J gene lost 6 bases, with 11 bases spanning the gap. The V gene's germline CDR1 is SGHVS and CDR2 FNYEAQ. CDR3 loop: CASSLAGNRKTQYF. For the CDR3, the DNA is TGTGCCAGCAGCTTAGCAGGGAATAGAAAGACCCAGTACTTC.

The chain couples TRBV6-5 to TRBJ2-5; unclear D gene. The DNA end is a closer match to TRBJ2-7, so the J assignment may be wrong. Germline V lookup: CDR1 MNHEY, CDR2 SVGAGI. This CDR3 comprises 13 residues. DNA for the CDR3: TGTGCCAGCAGTTACGATCGGTCCTACGAGCAGTACTTC. Protein sequence: CASSYDRSYEQYF.

V gene TRBV20-1 combines with J gene TRBJ2-3; 11 bases agree with TRBD1. CDR3 length: 15 residues. The J segment lost 3 bases and the V segment lost 5 bases, leaving 7 bases of the junction unmatched. The germline V gene encodes CDR1 DFQATT and CDR2 SNEGSKA (reference sequence). CDR3 nucleotide sequence: TGCAGTGCTGCAAGCCGGGACAGGGGGACAGATACGCAGTATTTT. Translation: CSAASRDRGTDTQYF.

Only a few counts were recorded for this clonotype. The chain combines TRBV5-4 with TRBJ1-4; no firm D call. From germline, CDR1 is SGHNT and CDR2 YYREEE (reference sequence). CDR3 length: 12 residues. V lost 2 bases, J lost 8 bases, and 7 bases lay in between. CDR3 bases: TGTGCCAGCAGCTTTCCGAGCGAAAAACTGTTTTTT. Its protein is CASSFPSEKLFF. Filled out from reference TRBV5-4 and TRBJ1-4, the complete variable domain reads ETGVTQSPTHLIKTRGQQVTLRCSSQSGHNTVSWYQQALGQGPQFIFQYYREEENGRGNFPPRFSGLQFPNYSSELNVNALELDDSALYLCASSFPSEKLFFGSGTQLSVL.

A few counts support this clonotype. V usage is TRBV12-3 or TRBV12-4 and J usage is TRBJ1-1; TRBD1 might be the D (5 bases). The CDR3 extends over 13 amino acids. V lost 4 bases and J lost 3, with 9 bases in between. The CDR3 spells CASSSWGYTEAFF. CDR3 bases: TGTGCCAGCAGTTCCTGGGGGTACACTGAAGCTTTCTTT.

The CDR3 here is CSVEDRMVGEQYF. DNA for the CDR3: TGCAGCGTTGAAGATCGGATGGTCGGCGAGCAGTACTTC. The rearrangement joins TRBV29-1 to TRBJ2-7; D unclear. CDR3 length: 13 residues. From germline, CDR1 is SQVTM and CDR2 ANQGSEA. V lost 0 bases to trimming and J lost 6 bases, with 12 bases between them.

This clonotype was picked up a small number of times. The chain joins TRBV6-6 to TRBJ1-6; the D gene is possibly TRBD1 (6 bases). The V end was cut by 6 bases, the J end by 10 bases, with 19 bases between. The germline V gene encodes CDR1 MNHNY and CDR2 SVGAGI (reference sequence). The CDR3 covers 15 residues. The DNA for the CDR3 is TGTGCCAGCAGACCCTCCACAGGGATAGAATCACCCCTCCACTTT. Residues: CASRPSTGIESPLHF.